The next 10 T cell receptor beta chains were all read from a single sample in a study of CD8+ T cells in alopecia areata. After isolation, RNA underwent reverse transcription to generate cDNA as the sequencing template. Method: immunoSEQ multiplex PCR; TCRdb's copy keeps in-frame clones and lacks some. The data show 150,000 or so clones, with around 87% seen just once and more than 12% held by the top ten. This sample comprised CD8+ T cells sorted from blood, obtained at week 0. The origin of the receptors is a human donor with alopecia areata.

The chain links TRBV4-1 to TRBJ2-7; D gene ambiguous. The CDR3 has 13 residues. Between the trimmed V and J ends, which lost 0 bases and 4 bases, there was a span of 7 bases. Germline-derived CDR1 and CDR2 are MGHRA and YSYEKL. The CDR3 coding sequence is TGCGCCAGCAGCCAAGACGTGGTATACGAGCAGTACTTC. It codes for CASSQDVVYEQYF.

This chain connects TRBV7-3 to TRBJ2-7; no clear D gene. The CDR3 has 14 amino acids. Germline CDR1 SGHTA, CDR2 FQGTGA. Trimming pared 2 bases from V and 0 bases from J, leaving 8 bases between. The CDR3 loop is CASSLGAGSYEQYF. In DNA, the CDR3 is TGTGCCAGCAGCTTAGGAGCCGGCTCCTACGAGCAGTACTTC.

The chain has TRBV6-6 and TRBJ2-7, with D maybe TRBD1 (5 bases). The CDR3 consists of 11 residues. Per germline, CDR1 MNHNY and CDR2 SVGAGI (reference sequence). Trimming removed 7 bases at V and 6 bases at J, with 10 bases between. The CDR3 loop reads CASNTGREQYF. CDR3 DNA: TGTGCCAGCAATACAGGACGCGAGCAGTACTTC.

The CDR3 loop is CASSLGSGTGGFPQHF. Written as DNA, the CDR3 is TGTGCCAGCAGCTTAGGCTCCGGGACAGGGGGATTTCCCCAGCATTTT. This chain joins TRBV7-6 and TRBJ1-5, with TRBD1 matching over 11 bases. The germline CDR1 and CDR2 sequences are SGHVS and FNYEAQ. This CDR3 is built from 16 residues. The trim removed 1 base at V and 10 bases at J, leaving 9 bases unmatched.

This clone was recorded only once. This chain uses TRBV12-5 with TRBJ1-2; unclear D gene. Germline lookup yields CDR1 LGHNT and CDR2 FRNRAP. The V gene lost 5 bases and the J gene lost 4 bases, with 11 bases spanning the gap. The CDR3 sequence is 13 residues long. CDR3 sequence reads: CASGQTASYGYTF. CDR3 DNA sequence: TGTGCTAGTGGTCAGACGGCGAGCTATGGCTACACCTTC.

V and J are TRBV29-1 and TRBJ2-5; TRBD1 matches 9 bases. Germline V CDR1 and CDR2: SQVTM, ANQGSEA. J was trimmed by 2 bases and V by 7 bases; bases with no gene match: 8. The length of the CDR3 is 14 residues. CDR3 region: CSAVDRGLQETQYF. DNA of the CDR3: TGCAGCGCCGTTGACAGGGGGTTACAAGAGACCCAGTACTTC.

This clone showed up just once. V gene TRBV11-2 combines with J gene TRBJ2-1; D might be TRBD1 or TRBD2, each matching 5 bases. V was trimmed by 3 bases and J by 9 bases, leaving 9 bases between them. CDR3 length: 12 residues. Per the germline V gene, CDR1 is SGHAT and CDR2 is FQNNGV. CDR3 bases: TGTGCCAGCAGCTTTAATGGGGGTGAGCAGTTCTTC. Its protein is CASSFNGGEQFF.

The V gene is TRBV6-1, the J gene TRBJ2-3; 7 nucleotides match TRBD1. The CDR3 loop spans 14 amino acids. V was pared by 1 base and J by 4 bases, with 2 bases of the junction left unmatched. Per germline, CDR1 MNHNS and CDR2 SASEGT. In nucleotides, the CDR3 is TGTGCCAGCAGTGAAGGACAGGGATCAGATACGCAGTATTTT. Translated: CASSEGQGSDTQYF.

This clone came up a few times. The chain carries TRBV29-1 and TRBJ2-3; a possible D gene is TRBD2 (6 bases). The CDR3 has 14 residues. CDR1 is SQVTM and CDR2 is ANQGSEA in the germline V gene. Trimming removed 6 bases from V and 1 base from J, with 14 bases in between. The chain's CDR3 is CSVDWGRRTDTQYF. CDR3 DNA sequence: TGCAGCGTGGACTGGGGGAGGCGCACAGATACGCAGTATTTT.

Here the CDR3 reads CASSYSPAGVADTQYF. DNA of the CDR3: TGTGCCAGCAGTTACTCCCCAGCGGGAGTTGCAGATACGCAGTATTTT. V usage is TRBV6-5 and J usage is TRBJ2-3; 8 bases line up with TRBD2. The CDR3 totals 16 residues. Trimming cost V 0 bases and J 4 bases; bases outside gene matches: 6. Germline CDR1 is MNHEY and CDR2 is SVGAGI.